The rows below give T cell receptor beta chains drawn from one sample of a study of CD4+ T cells in melanoma. The protocol was immunoSEQ multiplex PCR, while the TCRdb copy is restricted to in-frame clones and leaves out a portion. The repertoire has some 13,000 clones, over 65% of them found once; the top ten carry approximately 16%. Source material: cells from a culture (not recorded whether cultured in vitro). The receptor set was obtained from a human donor with melanoma. Each CDR3 is given with its conserved first and last residue. A D gene is named only where the DNA matches it firmly. Some rows have no size entry. The others give once, few or many, or a class for an expanded clone.

J gene: TRBJ2-5
V gene: TRBV19
CDR3 length: 13
D gene: -
clone size: -
CDR3 DNA: TGTGCCAGTAGTTTCAGGGGATGGGAGACCCAGTACTTC
CDR3 protein: CASSFRGWETQYF

J gene: TRBJ2-2
V gene: TRBV7-3
CDR3 length: 16
D gene: TRBD1
clone size: -
CDR3 DNA: TGTGCCAGCAGCTTACCAGGGGGCGCGAACACCGGGGAGCTGTTTTTT
CDR3 protein: CASSLPGGANTGELFF

J gene: TRBJ2-2
V gene: TRBV7-6
CDR3 length: 14
D gene: -
clone size: -
CDR3 DNA: TGTGCCAGCAGCTGGGAGCTAAGTTCCGGGGAGCTGTTTTTT
CDR3 protein: CASSWELSSGELFF

J gene: TRBJ2-5
V gene: TRBV19
CDR3 length: 14
D gene: TRBD2
clone size: -
CDR3 DNA: TGTGCCAGTAATCGGGCGGGGGGCTTAGAGACCCAGTACTTC
CDR3 protein: CASNRAGGLETQYF

J gene: TRBJ1-4
V gene: TRBV6-5
CDR3 length: 14
D gene: -
clone size: -
CDR3 DNA: TGTGCCAGCAGTATGACCCCGGACGGGGAAAAACTGTTTTTT
CDR3 protein: CASSMTPDGEKLFF

J gene: TRBJ2-7
V gene: TRBV4-1
CDR3 length: 14
D gene: -
clone size: few
CDR3 DNA: TGCGCCAGCAGCGACCGGGACGGAGCATACGAGCAGTACTTC
CDR3 protein: CASSDRDGAYEQYF

J gene: TRBJ1-5
V gene: TRBV2
CDR3 length: 14
D gene: -
clone size: few
CDR3 DNA: TGTGCCAGCAGCCTAGACCGAATCGTTCAGCCCCAGCATTTT
CDR3 protein: CASSLDRIVQPQHF

J gene: TRBJ1-1
V gene: TRBV5-1
CDR3 length: 13
D gene: -
clone size: -
CDR3 DNA: TGCGCCGGCAGCCCCGGGCCGAACACTGAAGCTTTCTTT
CDR3 protein: CAGSPGPNTEAFF

J gene: TRBJ1-1
V gene: TRBV7-9
CDR3 length: 14
D gene: -
clone size: -
CDR3 DNA: TGTGCCAGCAGACTTAATCAGGGGAACACTGAAGCTTTCTTT
CDR3 protein: CASRLNQGNTEAFF

J gene: TRBJ2-1
V gene: TRBV5-1
CDR3 length: 18
D gene: -
clone size: -
CDR3 DNA: TGCGCCAGCAGCCCGTCCGGCCTCCGTCTTAGGGATAACAATGAGCAGTTCTTC
CDR3 protein: CASSPSGLRLRDNNEQFF

J gene: TRBJ1-6
V gene: TRBV19
CDR3 length: 14
D gene: -
clone size: -
CDR3 DNA: TGTGCCAGTAGTGTCGTCCGGGCTTTAGCACCCCTCCACTTT
CDR3 protein: CASSVVRALAPLHF

J gene: TRBJ1-4
V gene: TRBV10-3
CDR3 length: 13
D gene: -
clone size: -
CDR3 DNA: TGTGCCATCAGTGAGCCTCGGGACGAGAAACTGTTTTTT
CDR3 protein: CAISEPRDEKLFF

J gene: TRBJ1-1
V gene: TRBV18
CDR3 length: 12
D gene: -
clone size: -
CDR3 DNA: TGTGCCAGCTCACCGTTGAACACTGAAGCTTTCTTT
CDR3 protein: CASSPLNTEAFF

J gene: TRBJ1-1
V gene: TRBV11-2
CDR3 length: 17
D gene: TRBD1
clone size: -
CDR3 DNA: TGTGCCAGCAGCTTAGGGGCAGGGGGTCAATGGGACACTGAAGCTTTCTTT
CDR3 protein: CASSLGAGGQWDTEAFF

J gene: TRBJ2-5
V gene: TRBV4-1
CDR3 length: 15
D gene: TRBD1
clone size: -
CDR3 DNA: TGCGCCAGCAGCCAAGTAGGGACAGGGCCGGAGACCCAGTACTTC
CDR3 protein: CASSQVGTGPETQYF

J gene: TRBJ1-3
V gene: TRBV11-2
CDR3 length: 14
D gene: TRBD1
clone size: once
CDR3 DNA: TGTGCCAGCAGTCGACAGGGGAGGGGAAACACCATATATTTT
CDR3 protein: CASSRQGRGNTIYF

J gene: TRBJ1-1
V gene: TRBV19
CDR3 length: 13
D gene: -
clone size: -
CDR3 DNA: TGTGCCAGTAGTTCCAATGCGAACACTGAAGCTTTCTTT
CDR3 protein: CASSSNANTEAFF

J gene: TRBJ1-1
V gene: TRBV29-1
CDR3 length: 12
D gene: -
clone size: -
CDR3 DNA: TGCAGCGTTGAAGATCTATACACTGAAGCTTTCTTT
CDR3 protein: CSVEDLYTEAFF

J gene: TRBJ1-3
V gene: TRBV30
CDR3 length: 15
D gene: -
clone size: -
CDR3 DNA: TGTGCCTGGACCTTAGATGGGACATCGCGAAACACCATATATTTT
CDR3 protein: CAWTLDGTSRNTIYF

J gene: TRBJ1-2
V gene: TRBV5-1
CDR3 length: 14
D gene: -
clone size: -
CDR3 DNA: TGCGCCAGCAGCTTGGGCGGCGGGGAAATTGGCTACACCTTC
CDR3 protein: CASSLGGGEIGYTF

J gene: TRBJ2-7
V gene: TRBV19
CDR3 length: 15
D gene: TRBD2
clone size: -
CDR3 DNA: TGTGCCAGTAGTATTGGGGGGGTGGACCCCTACGAGCAGTACTTC
CDR3 protein: CASSIGGVDPYEQYF

J gene: TRBJ2-3
V gene: TRBV6-1
CDR3 length: 13
D gene: -
clone size: once
CDR3 DNA: TGTGCCAGCAGTGAAGGGGGCCGGCGTTCGCAGTATTTT
CDR3 protein: CASSEGGRRSQYF

J gene: TRBJ2-2
V gene: TRBV5-1
CDR3 length: 15
D gene: -
clone size: once
CDR3 DNA: TGCGCCAGCAGGATCACAGCCTTGGACACCGGGGAGCTGTTTTTT
CDR3 protein: CASRITALDTGELFF

J gene: TRBJ1-1
V gene: TRBV6-1
CDR3 length: 17
D gene: TRBD1
clone size: medium-sized
CDR3 DNA: TGTGCCAGCAGTGCTTCAAGAGGTCTCGGGACAGGGGGTGGAGCTTTCTTT
CDR3 protein: CASSASRGLGTGGGAFF

J gene: TRBJ2-7
V gene: TRBV5-4
CDR3 length: 13
D gene: -
clone size: -
CDR3 DNA: TGTGCCAGCAGCTTGGGGGGAACCTACGAGCAGTACTTC
CDR3 protein: CASSLGGTYEQYF

J gene: TRBJ1-3
V gene: TRBV7-2
CDR3 length: 14
D gene: -
clone size: -
CDR3 DNA: TGTGCCAGCAGCTCTATTACCTCTGGAAACACCATATATTTT
CDR3 protein: CASSSITSGNTIYF